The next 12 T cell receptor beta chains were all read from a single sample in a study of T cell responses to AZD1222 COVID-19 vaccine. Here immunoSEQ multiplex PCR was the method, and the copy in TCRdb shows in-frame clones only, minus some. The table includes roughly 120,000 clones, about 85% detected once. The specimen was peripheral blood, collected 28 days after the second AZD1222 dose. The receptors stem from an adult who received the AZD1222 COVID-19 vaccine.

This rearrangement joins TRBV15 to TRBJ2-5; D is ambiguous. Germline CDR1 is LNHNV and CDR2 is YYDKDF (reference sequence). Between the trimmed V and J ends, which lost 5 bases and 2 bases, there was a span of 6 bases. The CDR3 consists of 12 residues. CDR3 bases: TGTGCCACCAGCGAGACTCAAGAGACCCAGTACTTC. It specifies CATSETQETQYF.

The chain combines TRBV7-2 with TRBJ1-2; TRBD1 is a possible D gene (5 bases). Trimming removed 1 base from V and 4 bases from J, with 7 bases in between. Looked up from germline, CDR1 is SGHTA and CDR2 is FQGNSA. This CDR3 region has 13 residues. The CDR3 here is CASSLDGGYGYTF. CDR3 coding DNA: TGTGCCAGCAGCTTAGACGGGGGCTATGGCTACACCTTC.

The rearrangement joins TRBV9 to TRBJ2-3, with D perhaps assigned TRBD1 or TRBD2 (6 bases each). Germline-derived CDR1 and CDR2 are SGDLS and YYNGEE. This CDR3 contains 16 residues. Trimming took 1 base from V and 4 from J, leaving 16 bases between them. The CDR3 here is CASSVSGAWFPDTQYF. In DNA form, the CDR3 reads TGTGCCAGCAGCGTATCGGGGGCTTGGTTCCCAGATACGCAGTATTTT.

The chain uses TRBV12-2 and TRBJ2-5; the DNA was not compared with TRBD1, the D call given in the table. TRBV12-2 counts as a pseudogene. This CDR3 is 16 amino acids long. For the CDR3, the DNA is TGTGCAAGTCGCCCCAAGATCCAGGGGGCGCGTGAGACCCAGTACTTC. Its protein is CASRPKIQGARETQYF.

CDR3 nucleotide sequence: TGTGCCATAGACAGGGGAAAGGTCACTGAAGCTTTCTTT. Translated: CAIDRGKVTEAFF. The chain links TRBV2 to TRBJ1-1, with 8 nucleotides matching TRBD1. The trim removed 10 bases at V and 4 bases at J, leaving 8 bases unmatched. The CDR3 is 13 residues long. The germline V gene has CDR1 SNHLY and CDR2 FYNNEI.

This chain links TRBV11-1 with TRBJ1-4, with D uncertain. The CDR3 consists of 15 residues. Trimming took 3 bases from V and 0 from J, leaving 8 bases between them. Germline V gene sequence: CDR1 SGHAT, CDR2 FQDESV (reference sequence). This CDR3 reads CASSFSPSTNEKLFF. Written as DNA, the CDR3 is TGTGCCAGCAGCTTTAGTCCATCAACTAATGAAAAACTGTTTTTT.

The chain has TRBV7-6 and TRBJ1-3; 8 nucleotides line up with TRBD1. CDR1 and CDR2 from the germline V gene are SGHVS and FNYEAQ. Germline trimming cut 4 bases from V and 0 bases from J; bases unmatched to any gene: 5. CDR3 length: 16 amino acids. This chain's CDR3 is CASSSGQGSSGNTIYF. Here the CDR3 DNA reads TGTGCCAGCAGCTCCGGACAGGGCAGCTCTGGAAACACCATATATTTT.

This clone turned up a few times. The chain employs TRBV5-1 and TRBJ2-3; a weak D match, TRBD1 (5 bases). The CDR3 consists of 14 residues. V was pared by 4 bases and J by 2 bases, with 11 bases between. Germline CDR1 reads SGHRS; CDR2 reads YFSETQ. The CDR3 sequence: CASSRGEYTDTQYF. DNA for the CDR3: TGCGCCAGCAGCAGGGGCGAATACACAGATACGCAGTATTTT.

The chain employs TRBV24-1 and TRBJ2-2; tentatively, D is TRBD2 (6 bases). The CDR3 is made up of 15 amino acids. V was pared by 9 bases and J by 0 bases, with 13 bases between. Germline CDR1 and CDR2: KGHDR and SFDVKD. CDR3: CATGPSASNTGELFF. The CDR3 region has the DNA TGTGCCACCGGGCCTAGCGCCTCGAACACCGGGGAGCTGTTTTTT.

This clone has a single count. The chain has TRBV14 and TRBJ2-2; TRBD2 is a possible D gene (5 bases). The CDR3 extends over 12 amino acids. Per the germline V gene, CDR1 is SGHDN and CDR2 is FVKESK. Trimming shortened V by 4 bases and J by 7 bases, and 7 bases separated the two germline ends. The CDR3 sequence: CASSRDYGELFF. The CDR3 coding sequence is TGTGCCAGCAGCCGAGACTACGGGGAGCTGTTTTTT.

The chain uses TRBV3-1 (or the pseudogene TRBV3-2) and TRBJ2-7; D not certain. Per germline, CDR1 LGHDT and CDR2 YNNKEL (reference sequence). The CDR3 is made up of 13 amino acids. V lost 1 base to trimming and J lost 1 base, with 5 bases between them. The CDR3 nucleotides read TGTGCCAGCAGCCAAGGTAAGTCCTACGAGCAGTACTTC. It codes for CASSQGKSYEQYF.

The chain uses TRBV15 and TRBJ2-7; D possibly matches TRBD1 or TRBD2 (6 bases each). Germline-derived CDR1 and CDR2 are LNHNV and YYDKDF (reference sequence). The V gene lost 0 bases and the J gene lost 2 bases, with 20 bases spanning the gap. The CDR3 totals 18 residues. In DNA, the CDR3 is TGTGCCACCAGCAGAGATTTTTGGGGGGCTACCACGACCTACGAGCAGTACTTC. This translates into CATSRDFWGATTTYEQYF.